This T cell receptor beta chain came from a study of shared clonotypes between healthy human individuals. Findings and caveats of the study: Larger estimated richness was generally seen in naive subsets than in memory subsets.

The V gene end was trimmed by 2 bases and the J gene end by 3 bases; junction bases not matched to a gene: 7. CDR3 length: 16 residues. Per germline, CDR1 SEHNR and CDR2 FQNEAQ (reference sequence). Regarding this clone: What it binds is unknown.

At the deep level, the assay was run. As handled by the study authors: Junction-only sequences without quality scores were provided by ImmunoSEQ, so filtering was different. Assay: immunoSEQ multiplex PCR; the TCRdb copy retains only in-frame clones and omits some. Clone size and V and J calls were adopted from that table, with D and trimming inferred from the DNA. The sample has roughly 2.5 million clones, around nine tenths seen once. V usage is TRBV7-9 and J usage is TRBJ2-5, with 9 bases matching TRBD1. Sequenced sample: naive CD4+ T cells sorted from blood. Subset reported: CD45RA+ positively selected. This sequence was found in a man aged 18 to 30 in good health. CDR3 region: CASSLPTGTGKETQYF. CDR3 bases: TGTGCCAGCAGCTTACCTACCGGGACAGGGAAAGAGACCCAGTACTTC. The full variable domain, completed using reference TRBV7-9 and TRBJ2-5, is DTGVSQNPRHKITKRGQNVTFRCDPISEHNRLYWYRQTLGQGPEFLTYFQNEAQLEKSRLLSDRFSAERPKGSFSTLEIQRTEQGDSAMYLCASSLPTGTGKETQYFGPGTRLLVL.